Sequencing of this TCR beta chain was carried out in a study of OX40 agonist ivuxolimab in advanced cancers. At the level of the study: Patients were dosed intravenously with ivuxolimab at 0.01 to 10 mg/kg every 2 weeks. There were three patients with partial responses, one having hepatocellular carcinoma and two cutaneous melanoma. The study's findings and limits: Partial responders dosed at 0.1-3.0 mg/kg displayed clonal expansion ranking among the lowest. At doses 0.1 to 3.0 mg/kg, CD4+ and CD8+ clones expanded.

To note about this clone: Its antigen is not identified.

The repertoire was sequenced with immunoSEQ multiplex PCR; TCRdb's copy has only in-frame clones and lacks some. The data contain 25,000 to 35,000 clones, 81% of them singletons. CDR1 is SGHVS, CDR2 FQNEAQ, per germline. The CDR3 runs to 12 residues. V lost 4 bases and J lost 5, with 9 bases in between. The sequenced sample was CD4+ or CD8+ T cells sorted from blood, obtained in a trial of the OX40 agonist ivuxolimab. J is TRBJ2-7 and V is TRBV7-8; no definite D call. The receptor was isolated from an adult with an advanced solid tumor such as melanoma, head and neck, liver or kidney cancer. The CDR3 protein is CASSSLGDEQYF. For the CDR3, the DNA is TGTGCCAGCAGCTCTCTTGGGGACGAGCAGTACTTC.